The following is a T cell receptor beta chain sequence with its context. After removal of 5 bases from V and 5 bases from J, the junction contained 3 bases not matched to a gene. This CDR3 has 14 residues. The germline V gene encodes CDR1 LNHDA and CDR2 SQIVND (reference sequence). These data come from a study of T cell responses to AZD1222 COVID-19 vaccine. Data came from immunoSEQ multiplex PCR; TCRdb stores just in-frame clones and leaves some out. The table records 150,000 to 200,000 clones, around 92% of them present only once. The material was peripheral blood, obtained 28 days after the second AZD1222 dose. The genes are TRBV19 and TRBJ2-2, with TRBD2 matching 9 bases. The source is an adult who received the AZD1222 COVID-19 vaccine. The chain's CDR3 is CASSLAGLTGELFF. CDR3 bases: TGTGCCAGTAGTCTAGCGGGGCTAACCGGGGAGCTGTTTTTT.